The T cell receptor beta chain described here comes from a study of OX40 agonist ivuxolimab in advanced cancers. Findings of the study overall: Normalized expansion of T-cell clones was also low for some nonresponders. Relative to CD4+, CD8+ T cells held more expanded clones on average.

Repertoires were generated with immunoSEQ multiplex PCR, while TCRdb's copy carries only in-frame clones and drops some. Altogether just over 95,000 clones are present, roughly 90% being singletons, with the ten largest covering 0.15% to 0.2%. Germline CDR1 and CDR2: SGHVS and FQNEAQ. This CDR3 is built from 14 residues. The V and J ends lost 0 bases and 2 bases respectively, with 8 bases between them. As for this clone: Its antigen remains unknown.

The TCR comes from an adult with an advanced solid tumor such as melanoma, head and neck, liver or kidney cancer. The genes are TRBV7-8 and TRBJ2-7, with a possible D match to TRBD1 (5 bases). Sample: CD4+ or CD8+ T cells sorted from blood, taken in a trial of the OX40 agonist ivuxolimab. The CDR3 is CASSLARQTYEQYF. In DNA, the CDR3 is TGTGCCAGCAGCTTAGCCAGACAGACCTACGAGCAGTACTTC.